The 30 T cell receptor beta chains given below trace back to one sample, sequenced in a study of monozygotic twins with inflammatory bowel disease. TCRdb re-analyzed the 5' RACE reads; it lists each CDR3 protein once, without DNA. The sample table includes 150,000 to 200,000 distinct CDR3 sequences. The sample taken for sequencing was blood. The receptor set was obtained from a human donor with ulcerative colitis or Crohn's disease, or a healthy co-twin of an affected twin (not recorded which).

The CDR3 sequence: CASRRAPDEQFF. This chain uses TRBV6-5 with TRBJ2-1; TCRdb outputs TRBD2, but without DNA this stays unchecked. CDR1 and CDR2 (germline): MNHEY, SVGAGI. The CDR3 is 12 amino acids.

The chain employs TRBV6-5 and TRBJ2-1; without DNA, the TCRdb call of TRBD2 cannot be checked. The CDR3 loop spans 17 amino acids. The germline V gene has CDR1 MNHEY and CDR2 SVGAGI. CDR3 residues: CASSYGRGVSSYNEQFF.

This chain uses TRBV6-1 with TRBJ2-1; there is no DNA to check the TCRdb D call of TRBD1. Germline CDR1 and CDR2: MNHNS and SASEGT. The CDR3 spans 16 residues. CDR3 residues: CASSRGQGSSYNEQFF.

V gene TRBV7-9 combines with J gene TRBJ1-5. The CDR3 has 14 amino acids. Germline V gene lookup returns CDR1 SEHNR and CDR2 FQNEAQ (reference sequence). CDR3: CASSESISNQPQHF.

The J gene is TRBJ1-2, the V gene TRBV10-3; TCRdb returns TRBD1, unconfirmable since there is no DNA. The CDR3 spans 13 residues. CDR1 is ENHRY, CDR2 SYGVKD, per germline. CDR3 residues: CAISETGFSGYTF.

This sequence joins TRBV28 and TRBJ2-5; with no DNA, the TCRdb D assignment of TRBD2 cannot be verified. Looked up from germline, CDR1 is MDHEN and CDR2 is SYDVKM. There are 19 residues in the CDR3. Here the CDR3 reads CASSSTLFSSGRALKTQYF. Full variable domain (missing parts from reference TRBV28 and TRBJ2-5): DVKVTQSSRYLVKRTGEKVFLECVQDMDHENMFWYRQDPGLGLRLIYFSYDVKMKEKGDIPEGYSVSREKKERFSLILESASTNQTSMYLCASSSTLFSSGRALKTQYFGPGTRLLVL.

The chain employs TRBV6-2 or TRBV6-3 and TRBJ2-2. There are 14 residues in the CDR3. CDR1 and CDR2 (germline): MNHEY, SVGEGT. The CDR3 loop is CATKDGTYTGELFF.

The chain is built from TRBV6-2 or TRBV6-3 and TRBJ2-3; there is no DNA to check the TCRdb D call of TRBD2. CDR3 length: 15 residues. Germline V gene lookup returns CDR1 MNHEY and CDR2 SVGEGT. Here the CDR3 reads CASTPFSGQTDTQYF.

The rearrangement links TRBV7-8 to TRBJ2-1. The length of the CDR3 is 15 residues. Germline CDR1 SGHVS, CDR2 FQNEAQ. The CDR3 loop is CASSSIWGSYNEQFF.

The rearrangement joins TRBV2 to TRBJ1-3. CDR3 length: 18 residues. From germline, CDR1 is SNHLY and CDR2 FYNNEI. CDR3: CASSNAEPGLLSGNTIYF.

The chain recombines TRBV5-1 with TRBJ2-5; TCRdb gives TRBD2 as the D gene, but with no DNA this cannot be confirmed. This CDR3 is 16 amino acids long. Germline CDR1 is SGHRS and CDR2 is YFSETQ. The CDR3 protein is CASGSSLPGVGETQYF.

This chain joins TRBV9 and TRBJ2-1; TCRdb calls TRBD1, which cannot be checked without DNA. The germline CDR1 and CDR2 sequences are SGDLS and YYNGEE. The CDR3 has 19 amino acids. CDR3 region: CASSVVPSGGRTSYNEQFF.

The chain carries TRBV15 and TRBJ2-3; TCRdb returns TRBD1, unconfirmable since there is no DNA. CDR1 LNHNV and CDR2 YYDKDF come from the germline V gene (reference sequence). The CDR3 has 15 amino acids. CDR3 sequence reads: CATSSPAGARDTQYF.

This sequence joins TRBV11-2 and TRBJ2-3; the TRBD2 assignment by TCRdb is unverifiable without DNA. This CDR3 contains 18 residues. Germline assignment: CDR1 SGHAT and CDR2 FQNNGV. The CDR3 loop is CASSFSRTSGGPPDTQYF.

The rearrangement uses TRBV12-3 or TRBV12-4 and TRBJ1-5; TCRdb names TRBD1, which stays unverified in the absence of DNA. The CDR3 loop spans 16 amino acids. The CDR3 is CASSPAGERANQPQHF.

The V and J genes are TRBV5-1 and TRBJ1-1; TCRdb's D call of TRBD1 is untestable without DNA. This CDR3 has 13 amino acids. CDR1 SGHRS and CDR2 YFSETQ come from the germline V gene. The CDR3 loop reads CASSQRGNTEAFF.

This CDR3 reads CASSLESRDEQYF. The chain links TRBV5-1 to TRBJ2-7. The germline V gene has CDR1 SGHRS and CDR2 YFSETQ. The CDR3 is made up of 13 amino acids.

The V gene is TRBV24-1, the J gene TRBJ2-2; the TCRdb call, TRBD1, lacks DNA for checking. The CDR3 contains 13 residues. The germline V gene has CDR1 KGHDR and CDR2 SFDVKD. CDR3 protein: CATNEGDTGELFF.

CDR3 protein: CASSQAGQAFGGYTF. The gene calls are TRBV4-3 and TRBJ1-2; TCRdb's D gene call, TRBD1, goes unchecked for lack of DNA. This CDR3 spans 15 amino acids. The germline CDR1 and CDR2 sequences are LGHNA and YSLEER.

The CDR3: CASPSWDRGRCVDTEAFF. This rearrangement joins TRBV6-5 to TRBJ1-1; TCRdb reports TRBD1, a call that lacks DNA to check it against. CDR1 is MNHEY and CDR2 is SVGAGI in the germline V gene. This CDR3 is built from 18 residues.

This rearrangement joins TRBV7-9 to TRBJ1-2. Germline V CDR1 and CDR2: SEHNR, FQNEAQ (reference sequence). This CDR3 is built from 17 residues. The chain's CDR3 is CASRPDVDTASNYGYTF.

The chain combines TRBV5-1 with TRBJ1-4; the D call from TCRdb, TRBD1, cannot be confirmed without DNA. Germline V CDR1 and CDR2: SGHRS, YFSETQ. This CDR3 is 17 amino acids long. CDR3 sequence: CASSSYPGGLANEKLFF.

The chain uses TRBV20-1 and TRBJ2-1; lacking DNA, the TRBD2 call made by TCRdb goes unchecked. The germline gives CDR1 DFQATT, CDR2 SNEGSKA (reference sequence). This CDR3 is built from 13 residues. Here the CDR3 reads CSAIQSGSGEQFF.

The chain joins TRBV5-6 to TRBJ1-4; TCRdb proposes TRBD1, but this gene call is untestable without DNA. CDR1 is SGHDT and CDR2 is YYEEEE in the germline V gene. The CDR3 runs to 14 residues. The chain's CDR3 is CASSFGAGEEKLFF. Supplemented by reference TRBV5-6 and TRBJ1-4, the full variable domain reads DAGVTQSPTHLIKTRGQQVTLRCSPKSGHDTVSWYQQALGQGPQFIFQYYEEEERQRGNFPDRFSGHQFPNYSSELNVNALLLGDSALYLCASSFGAGEEKLFFGSGTQLSVL.

V usage is TRBV5-4 and J usage is TRBJ1-1. The CDR3 is 13 residues long. Germline CDR1 and CDR2: SGHNT and YYREEE (reference sequence). This CDR3 is CASSVDDNTEAFF.

This rearrangement joins TRBV28 to TRBJ2-1; TCRdb indicates TRBD2, and absent DNA this call remains unverified. The germline V gene encodes CDR1 MDHEN and CDR2 SYDVKM. This CDR3 region has 15 residues. The CDR3 reads CASSVSSGRYNEQFF.

The rearrangement links TRBV5-1 to TRBJ2-7; the D call of TRBD1 rests on TCRdb alone, since no DNA is present to check it. The germline V gene encodes CDR1 SGHRS and CDR2 YFSETQ. This CDR3 comprises 14 residues. CDR3 sequence: CASREGAGEYEQYF. Together with reference TRBV5-1 and TRBJ2-7, the CDR3 gives the full variable domain: KAGVTQTPRYLIKTRGQQVTLSCSPISGHRSVSWYQQTPGQGLQFLFEYFSETQRNKGNFPGRFSGRQFSNSRSEMNVSTLELGDSALYLCASREGAGEYEQYFGPGTRLTVT.

J is TRBJ1-4 and V is TRBV27; TCRdb selects TRBD1, and the lack of DNA leaves this call unchecked. The CDR3 covers 14 residues. Germline lookup yields CDR1 MNHEY and CDR2 SMNVEV (reference sequence). CDR3 in amino acids: CASSSISNREKLFF.

The chain uses TRBV7-2 and TRBJ1-1; TCRdb calls TRBD1, which cannot be checked without DNA. This CDR3 has 14 amino acids. The germline V gene encodes CDR1 SGHTA and CDR2 FQGNSA. CDR3 loop: CASSLDGQNTEAFF. Full variable domain (outside the CDR3, taken from reference TRBV7-2 and TRBJ1-1): GAGVSQSPSNKVTEKGKDVELRCDPISGHTALYWYRQSLGQGLEFLIYFQGNSAPDKSGLPSDRFSAERTGGSVSTLTIQRTQQEDSAVYLCASSLDGQNTEAFFGQGTRLTVV.

This chain links TRBV14 with TRBJ2-5. CDR3 length: 15 amino acids. CDR1 and CDR2 (germline): SGHDN, FVKESK. The CDR3 sequence: CASSQDLTLQETQYF.